The 8 T cell receptor beta chains reported below all come from one sample, sequenced in a study of tumor-infiltrating lymphocytes in oesophageal squamous cell carcinoma. Each CDR3 protein gets one entry after TCRdb re-called the PCR reads with MiXCR. The sample gives tens of thousands of distinct CDR3 sequences, approximately 34% of which show up once; 15% to 20% is in the top ten. Specimen: esophageal tumor tissue. The receptor set was obtained from a female donor with esophageal squamous cell carcinoma.

This chain uses TRBV7-3 with TRBJ2-1; 7 bases fit TRBD2. V lost 5 bases to trimming and J lost 2 bases; unmatched junction nucleotides: 9. This CDR3 is built from 16 residues. Germline V gene data show CDR1 as SGHTA and CDR2 as FQGTGA. The CDR3 DNA reads as TGTGCCAGCAGCCCCCATCAGCGGGGAGCCTACAATGAGCAGTTCTTC. Translation gives CASSPHQRGAYNEQFF.

This clonotype appeared many times. J is TRBJ2-1 and V is TRBV28; D tentatively reads TRBD1 or TRBD2 (5 bases each). V lost 6 bases to trimming and J lost 6 bases, with 15 bases between them. Germline-derived CDR1 and CDR2 are MDHEN and SYDVKM. The CDR3 contains 14 residues. As DNA, the CDR3 is TGTGCCAGCAGAGGGGTTGGGGGAACCAATGAGCAGTTCTTC. It yields the protein CASRGVGGTNEQFF.

This clonotype is medium-sized by share. This sequence joins TRBV7-3 and TRBJ2-1; possibly TRBD1 or TRBD2 for D (5 bases each). The CDR3 covers 16 residues. Between the trimmed V and J ends, which lost 5 bases and 0 bases, there was a span of 14 bases. In germline, CDR1 is SGHTA, CDR2 FQGTGA. The CDR3: CASSLKGTSSYNEQFF. The CDR3 DNA follows: TGTGCCAGCAGCCTCAAGGGGACGAGCTCCTACAATGAGCAGTTCTTC. Using reference TRBV7-3 and TRBJ2-1 for the parts outside the CDR3, the full variable domain is GAGVSQTPSNKVTEKGKYVELRCDPISGHTALYWYRQSLGQGPEFLIYFQGTGAADDSGLPNDRFFAVRPEGSVSTLKIQRTERGDSAVYLCASSLKGTSSYNEQFFGPGTRLTVL.

The J gene is TRBJ2-7, the V gene TRBV2; tentatively, D is TRBD1 or TRBD2 (6 bases each). Germline-derived CDR1 and CDR2 are SNHLY and FYNNEI. The V gene lost 6 bases and the J gene lost 5 bases, with 20 bases spanning the gap. CDR3 length: 15 residues. CDR3 coding DNA: TGTGCCAGCAGCCGGGGGCCAGGGGATTCCCACGAGCAGTACTTC. Translation gives CASSRGPGDSHEQYF.

As for this clonotype: Without the conserved terminal phenylalanine or tryptophan, this CDR3 likely stems from a read error. The DNA is omitted, as the CDR3 cannot be located on it reliably, and the CDR3 follows TCRdb's listing. V and J are TRBV7-9 and TRBJ2-7; the table's D call of TRBD1 was not tested on the DNA. The CDR3 spans 16 residues, counting both ends. Germline CDR1 reads SEHNR; CDR2 reads FQNEAQ (reference sequence). CDR3 protein: CASSKTDRGPGYTFGS.

This chain uses TRBV27 with TRBJ2-4, with 11 bases identical to TRBD2. Germline CDR1 and CDR2: MNHEY and SMNVEV (reference sequence). The CDR3 is 15 amino acids. The V segment lost 4 bases and the J segment 13 bases; nucleotides outside the gene matches: 12. The CDR3 loop reads CASSSSTSGKVEQYF. CDR3 nucleotides: TGTGCCAGCAGTTCCTCGACTAGCGGGAAGGTTGAGCAGTACTTC.

This chain links TRBV5-1 with TRBJ2-2; D might be TRBD2 (6 bases). Deletions cut 0 bases from V and 7 bases from J, with 19 bases between. The CDR3 is made up of 17 amino acids. Germline lookup yields CDR1 SGHRS and CDR2 YFSETQ. The CDR3 spells CASSLDPTRAIHGELFF. The CDR3 nucleotides are TGCGCCAGCAGCTTGGATCCGACTAGGGCGATCCACGGGGAGCTGTTTTTT.

The rearrangement joins TRBV7-3 to TRBJ2-3; TRBD1 matches at 11 bases. This CDR3 spans 16 amino acids. The germline gives CDR1 SGHTA, CDR2 FQGTGA. Trimming took 5 bases from V and 4 from J; bases not matched to a gene: 8. The CDR3 DNA is TGTGCCAGCAGCGTGACCGGGACAGGGGGTTCAGATACGCAGTATTTT. Translating gives CASSVTGTGGSDTQYF.